This TCR beta chain was captured by sequencing in a study of blood T cell repertoires in COVID-19. At the level of the study: Acute and convalescent COVID-19 samples came from the United States, Italy and Spain. From T cells, B-cell-depleted T cells, or PBMCs came the material, which was cDNA or gDNA.

This clone came up once. This CDR3 spans 16 amino acids. Germline CDR1 MDHEN, CDR2 SYDVKM. V lost 4 bases and J lost 0, with 16 bases in between. Authors' analysis steps: Using reference gene primer amplification, nucleated cell counts were estimated. Clones were read by immunoSEQ multiplex PCR, and TCRdb kept only the in-frame ones, dropping some. The DNA gave D and trimming, while V, J and clone size come from that table. This sample has 300,000 to 450,000 clones; around 90% occur once, and the top ten carry under 4%. Recruited during active infection, patients (from Seattle) were subsequently followed longitudinally.

J is TRBJ2-7 and V is TRBV28, with D hard to call. Sequenced: peripheral blood. The source of this sequence is a woman aged 25-40 years with COVID-19, enrolled during active disease. The CDR3 DNA reads as TGTGCCAGCAGTTCCCTTGGGCCCTTGAGCTCCTACGAGCAGTACTTC. Encoded protein: CASSSLGPLSSYEQYF.